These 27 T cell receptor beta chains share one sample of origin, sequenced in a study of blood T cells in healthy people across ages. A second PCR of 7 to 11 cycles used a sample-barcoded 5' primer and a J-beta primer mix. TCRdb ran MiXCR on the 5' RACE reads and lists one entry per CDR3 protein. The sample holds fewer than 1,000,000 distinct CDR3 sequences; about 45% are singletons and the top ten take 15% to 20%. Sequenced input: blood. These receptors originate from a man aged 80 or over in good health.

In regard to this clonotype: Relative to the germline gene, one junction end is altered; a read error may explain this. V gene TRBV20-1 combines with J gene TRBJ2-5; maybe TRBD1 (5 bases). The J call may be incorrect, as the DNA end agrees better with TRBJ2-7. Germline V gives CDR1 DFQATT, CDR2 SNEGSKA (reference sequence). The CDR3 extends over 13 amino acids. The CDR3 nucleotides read TGCAGTGCTGGAGATTCAGGGTTGCACGAGCAGTACTTC. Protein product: CSAGDSGLHEQYF.

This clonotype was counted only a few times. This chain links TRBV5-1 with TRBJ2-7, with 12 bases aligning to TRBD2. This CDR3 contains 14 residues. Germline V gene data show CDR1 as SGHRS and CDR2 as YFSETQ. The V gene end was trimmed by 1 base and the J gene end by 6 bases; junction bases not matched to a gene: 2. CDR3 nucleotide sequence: TGCGCCAGCAGCTTGTCACTAGCGGGAGGCGAGCAGTACTTC. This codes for CASSLSLAGGEQYF.

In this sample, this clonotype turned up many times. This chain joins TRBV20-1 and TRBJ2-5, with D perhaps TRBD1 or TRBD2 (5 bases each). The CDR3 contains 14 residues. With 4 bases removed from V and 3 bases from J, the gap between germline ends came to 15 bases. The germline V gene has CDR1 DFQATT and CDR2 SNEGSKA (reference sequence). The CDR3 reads CSATGTDIEETQYF. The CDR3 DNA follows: TGCAGTGCTACCGGGACGGACATTGAAGAGACCCAGTACTTC.

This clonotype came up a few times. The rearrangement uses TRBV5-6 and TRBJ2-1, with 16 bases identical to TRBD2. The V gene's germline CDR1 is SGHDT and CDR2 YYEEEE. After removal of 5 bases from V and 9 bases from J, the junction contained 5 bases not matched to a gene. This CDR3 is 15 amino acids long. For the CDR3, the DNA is TGTGCCAGCAGGGGACTAGCGGGAGGGCCTCCTGAGCAGTTCTTC. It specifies CASRGLAGGPPEQFF.

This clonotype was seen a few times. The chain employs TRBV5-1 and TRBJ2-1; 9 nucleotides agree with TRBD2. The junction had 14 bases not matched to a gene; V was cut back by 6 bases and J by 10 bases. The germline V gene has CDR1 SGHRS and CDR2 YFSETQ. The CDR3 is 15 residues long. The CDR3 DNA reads TGCGCCAGCAAGCCCACCCCCACTAGCGGGTACGAGCAGTTCTTC. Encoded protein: CASKPTPTSGYEQFF.

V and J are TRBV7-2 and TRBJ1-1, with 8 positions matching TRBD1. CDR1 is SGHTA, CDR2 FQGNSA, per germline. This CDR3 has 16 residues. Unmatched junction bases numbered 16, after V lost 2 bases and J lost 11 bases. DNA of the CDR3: TGTGCCAGCAGCTTAATGGCAGGGGGCACGGGATTTTACGCTTTCTTT. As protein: CASSLMAGGTGFYAFF.

The CDR3 DNA sequence: TGTGCCAGCAGCCGGGACAGGGACACAGATACGCAGTATTTT. Translated, it gives CASSRDRDTDTQYF. The chain uses TRBV7-3 and TRBJ2-3, with TRBD1 matching 9 bases. This CDR3 region has 14 residues. Unmatched junction bases numbered 2, after V lost 5 bases and J lost 2 bases. Germline values: CDR1 SGHTA, CDR2 FQGTGA.

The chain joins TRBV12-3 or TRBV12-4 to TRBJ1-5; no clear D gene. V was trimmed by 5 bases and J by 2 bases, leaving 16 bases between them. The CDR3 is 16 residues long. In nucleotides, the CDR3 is TGTGCCAGCAGTCCCCAGGACGACCCCGGCAATCAGCCCCAGCATTTT. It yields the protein CASSPQDDPGNQPQHF.

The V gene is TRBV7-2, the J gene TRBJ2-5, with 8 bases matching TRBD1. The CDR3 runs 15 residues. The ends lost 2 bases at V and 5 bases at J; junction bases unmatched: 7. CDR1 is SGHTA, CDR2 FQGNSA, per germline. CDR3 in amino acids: CASSLSAGGMETQYF. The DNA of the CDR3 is TGTGCCAGCAGCTTATCGGCAGGGGGCATGGAGACCCAGTACTTC.

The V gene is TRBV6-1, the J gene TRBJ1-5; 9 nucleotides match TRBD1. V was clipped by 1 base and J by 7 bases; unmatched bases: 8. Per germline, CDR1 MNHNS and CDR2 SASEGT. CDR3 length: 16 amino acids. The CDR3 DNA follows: TGTGCCAGCAGTGAAGTAGGGACAGGGTTTGGACAGCCCCAGCATTTT. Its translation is CASSEVGTGFGQPQHF.

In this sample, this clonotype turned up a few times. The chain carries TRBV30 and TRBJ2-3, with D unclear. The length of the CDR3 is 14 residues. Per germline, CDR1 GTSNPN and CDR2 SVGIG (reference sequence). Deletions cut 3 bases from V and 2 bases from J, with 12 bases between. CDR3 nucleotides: TGTGCCTGGAGGCCCATAACCTTCACAGATACGCAGTATTTT. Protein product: CAWRPITFTDTQYF.

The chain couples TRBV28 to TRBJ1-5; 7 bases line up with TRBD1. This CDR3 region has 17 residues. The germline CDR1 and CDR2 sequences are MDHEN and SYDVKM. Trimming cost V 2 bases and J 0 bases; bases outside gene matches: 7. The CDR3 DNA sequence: TGTGCCAGCAGTTTACCGGGACAGCTCTATAGCAATCAGCCCCAGCATTTT. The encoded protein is CASSLPGQLYSNQPQHF.

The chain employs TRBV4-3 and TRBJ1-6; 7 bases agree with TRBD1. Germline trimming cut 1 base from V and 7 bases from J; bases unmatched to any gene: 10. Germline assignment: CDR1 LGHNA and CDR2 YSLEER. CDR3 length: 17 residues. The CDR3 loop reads CASSQVDQGGQNSPLHF. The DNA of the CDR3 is TGCGCCAGCAGCCAAGTAGATCAGGGGGGCCAAAATTCACCCCTCCACTTT.

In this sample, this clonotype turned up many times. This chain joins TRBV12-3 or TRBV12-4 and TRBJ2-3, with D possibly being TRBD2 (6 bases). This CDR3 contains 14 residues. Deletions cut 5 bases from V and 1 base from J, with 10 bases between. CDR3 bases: TGTGCCAGCAGTCCCCAGCGGGGCACAGATACGCAGTATTTT. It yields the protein CASSPQRGTDTQYF.

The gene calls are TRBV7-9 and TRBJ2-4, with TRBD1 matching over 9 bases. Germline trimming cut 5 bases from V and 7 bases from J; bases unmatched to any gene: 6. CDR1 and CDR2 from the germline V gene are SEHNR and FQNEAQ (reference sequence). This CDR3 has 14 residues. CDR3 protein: CASSPRDRVNIQYF. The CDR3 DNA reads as TGTGCCAGCAGCCCGCGGGACAGGGTCAACATTCAGTACTTC.

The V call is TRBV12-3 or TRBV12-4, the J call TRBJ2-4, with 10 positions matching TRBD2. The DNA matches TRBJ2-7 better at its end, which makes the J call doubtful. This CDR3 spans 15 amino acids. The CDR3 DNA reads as TGTGCCAGCAGTTCACCTAGCGGGAGTAGTGGCGAGCAGTACTTC. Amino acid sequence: CASSSPSGSSGEQYF.

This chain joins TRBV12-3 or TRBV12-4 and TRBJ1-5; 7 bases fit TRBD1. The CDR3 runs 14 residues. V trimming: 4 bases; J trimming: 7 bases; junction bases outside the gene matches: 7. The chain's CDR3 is CASSSATGRQPQHF. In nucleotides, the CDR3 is TGTGCCAGCAGTTCCGCGACAGGGAGACAGCCCCAGCATTTT.

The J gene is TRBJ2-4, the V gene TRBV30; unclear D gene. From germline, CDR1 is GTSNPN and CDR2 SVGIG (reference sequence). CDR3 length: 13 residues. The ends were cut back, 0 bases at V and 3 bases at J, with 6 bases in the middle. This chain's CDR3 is CAWSVYGKNIQYF. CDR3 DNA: TGTGCCTGGAGTGTATACGGCAAAAACATTCAGTACTTC. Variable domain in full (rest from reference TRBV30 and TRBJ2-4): SQTIHQWPATLVQPVGSPLSLECTVEGTSNPNLYWYRQAAGRGLQLLFYSVGIGQISSEVPQNLSASRPQDRQFILSSKKLLLSDSGFYLCAWSVYGKNIQYFGAGTRLSVL.

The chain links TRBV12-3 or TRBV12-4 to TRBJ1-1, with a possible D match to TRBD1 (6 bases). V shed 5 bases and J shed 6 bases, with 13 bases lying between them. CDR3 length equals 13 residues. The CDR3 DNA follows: TGTGCCAGCAGTATCGGACAGTCCCCTGAAGCTTTCTTT. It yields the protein CASSIGQSPEAFF.

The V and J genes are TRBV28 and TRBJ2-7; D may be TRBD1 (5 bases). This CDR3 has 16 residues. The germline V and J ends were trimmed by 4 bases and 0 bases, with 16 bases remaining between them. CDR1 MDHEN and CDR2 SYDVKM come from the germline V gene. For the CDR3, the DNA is TGTGCCAGCAGTTCCCCAGGGAAAACCCGCTCCTACGAGCAGTACTTC. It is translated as CASSSPGKTRSYEQYF.

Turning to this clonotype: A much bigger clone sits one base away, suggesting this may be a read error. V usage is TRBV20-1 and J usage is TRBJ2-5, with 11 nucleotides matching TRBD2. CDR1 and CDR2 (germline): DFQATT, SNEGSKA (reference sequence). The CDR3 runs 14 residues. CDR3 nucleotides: TGCGGTGCTAGTCGACTAGCGGGAATGGAGACCCAGTACTTC. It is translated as CGASRLAGMETQYF.

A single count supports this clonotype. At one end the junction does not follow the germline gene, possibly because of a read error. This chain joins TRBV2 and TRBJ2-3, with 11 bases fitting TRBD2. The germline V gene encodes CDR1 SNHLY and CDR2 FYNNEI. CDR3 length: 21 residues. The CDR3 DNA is TGTGCCGGCAGTGAACCCGGGACAGAGAAACCGACTAGCGGGGGCACAGATACGCAGTATTTT. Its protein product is CAGSEPGTEKPTSGGTDTQYF. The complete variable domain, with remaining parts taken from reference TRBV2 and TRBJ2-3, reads EPEVTQTPSHQVTQMGQEVILRCVPISNHLYFYWYRQILGQKVEFLVSFYNNEISEKSEIFDDQFSVERPDGSNFTLKIRSTKLEDSAMYFCAGSEPGTEKPTSGGTDTQYFGPGTRLTVL.

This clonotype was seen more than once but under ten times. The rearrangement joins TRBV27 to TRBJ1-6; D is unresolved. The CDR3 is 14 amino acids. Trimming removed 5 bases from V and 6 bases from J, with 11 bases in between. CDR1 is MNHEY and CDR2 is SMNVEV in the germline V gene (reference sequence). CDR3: CASSIRAPNSPLHF. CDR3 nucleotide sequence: TGTGCCAGCAGTATCCGGGCTCCTAATTCACCCCTCCACTTT.

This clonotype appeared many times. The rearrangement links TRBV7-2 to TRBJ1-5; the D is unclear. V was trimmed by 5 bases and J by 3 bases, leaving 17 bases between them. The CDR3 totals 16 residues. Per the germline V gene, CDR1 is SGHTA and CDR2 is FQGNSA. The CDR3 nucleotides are TGTGCCAGCAGCCCTAACCCCTTGTACAACAATCAGCCCCAGCATTTT. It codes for CASSPNPLYNNQPQHF.

The CDR3 sequence is CASSLALAGSDTQYF. The CDR3 DNA sequence: TGCGCCAGCAGCTTGGCCCTAGCGGGGTCAGATACGCAGTATTTT. V is TRBV5-1 and J is TRBJ2-3, with TRBD2 matching over 9 bases. There are 15 residues in the CDR3. Trimming at V came to 0 bases and at J to 4 bases, leaving 3 bases not matched to a gene. Germline CDR1 reads SGHRS; CDR2 reads YFSETQ.

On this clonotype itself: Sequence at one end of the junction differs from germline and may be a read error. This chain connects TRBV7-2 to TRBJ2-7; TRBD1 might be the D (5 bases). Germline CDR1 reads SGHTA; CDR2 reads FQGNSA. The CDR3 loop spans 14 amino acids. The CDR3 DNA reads TGTGCCAGCACCTTAAGGGGCGGAGCCTACGAGCAGTACTTC. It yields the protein CASTLRGGAYEQYF.

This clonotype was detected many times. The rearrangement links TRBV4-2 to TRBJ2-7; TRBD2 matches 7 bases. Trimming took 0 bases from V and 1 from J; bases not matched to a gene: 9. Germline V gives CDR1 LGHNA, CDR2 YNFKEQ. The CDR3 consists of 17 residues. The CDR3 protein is CASSQDWAGLRSYEQYF. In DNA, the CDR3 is TGTGCCAGCAGCCAAGATTGGGCGGGACTAAGGTCCTACGAGCAGTACTTC.